This TCR beta chain stems from a study of blood T cell repertoires in COVID-19. Study-level background: Samples came from the United States, Italy and Spain, spanning acute and convalescent COVID-19. PBMCs, B-cell-depleted T cells, or T cells were the source of the cDNA or gDNA that made up the material.

Per the original methods: By means of reference gene primer amplification, nucleated cell counts were estimated. The repertoire was sequenced with immunoSEQ multiplex PCR; TCRdb's copy has only in-frame clones and lacks some. That table furnishes V, J and clone size, whereas the DNA furnished D and trimming. The sample yields about 90,000 clones, roughly 80% seen once. What was sequenced was peripheral blood. This clonotype originated in an elderly man with active or convalescent COVID-19.

CDR3 bases: TGTGCCAGCGGCGGCTTACAGGAGGGTGAAAAACTGTTTTTT. Its translation is CASGGLQEGEKLFF. The rearrangement uses TRBV2 and TRBJ1-4, with D maybe TRBD1 (5 bases). CDR1 is SNHLY and CDR2 is FYNNEI in the germline V gene. V shed 8 bases and J shed 7 bases, with 17 bases lying between them. This CDR3 comprises 14 residues.